This TCR beta chain is from a study of CD8 T cells in Susac syndrome. The overall study: At the time their blood was drawn, patients with Susac syndrome were either therapy-naive, on corticosteroids (with some of them also receiving intravenous immunoglobulin), or on intravenous immunoglobulin alone.

The CDR3 extends over 13 amino acids. V was clipped by 7 bases and J by 3 bases; unmatched bases: 6. CDR1 and CDR2 from the germline V gene are LGHNT and FRNRAP. An amount of RNA that ranged from roughly 0.45 to 1 ug was reverse transcribed with random hexamers. Multiplex immunoSEQ PCR targeted 54 Vbeta and 13 Jbeta TCR beta segments. TCRdb fed the immunoSEQ multiplex PCR reads into MiXCR, producing one record per CDR3 protein. The sample has some 250,000 distinct CDR3 sequences; about 96% are singletons. With regard to this clonotype: Its target is unknown.

Findings and limits, study-wide: It was acknowledged by the study that relatively few individuals were included in its TCR sequencing and HLA analysis. The CD4+ T cell repertoire of patients with Susac syndrome showed no detectable clonal expansion.

The sequencing sample was made of CD4+ T cells from PBMCs. This TCR was recovered from a human donor with Susac syndrome. This chain connects TRBV12-5 to TRBJ2-7; TRBD2 matches at 7 bases. The CDR3 here is CASDSREDYEQYF. The CDR3 region has the DNA TGTGCTAGTGACTCCCGGGAGGACTACGAGCAGTACTTC. Complete variable domain (other parts from reference TRBV12-5 and TRBJ2-7): DARVTQTPRHKVTEMGQEVTMRCQPILGHNTVFWYRQTMMQGLELLAYFRNRAPLDDSGMPKDRFSAEMPDATLATLKIQPSEPRDSAVYFCASDSREDYEQYFGPGTRLTVT.